This T cell receptor (beta chain) was observed in a study of control samples from healthy donors and cancer patients. Libraries were prepared by immunoSEQ multiplex PCR; TCRdb keeps only in-frame clonotypes and omits some of them. The repertoire has about 69,000 clones, around 90% of them found once; the top ten carry around 5.1%. The germline gives CDR1 SGHAT, CDR2 FQNNGV. The CDR3 loop spans 11 amino acids. The V gene lost 4 bases and the J gene lost 5 bases, with 5 bases spanning the gap. Sequences were obtained from PBMCs. The receptor's source is a man between 60 and 75 years old with colorectal cancer. This chain connects TRBV11-2 to TRBJ2-5; D not certain. The CDR3 region has the DNA TGTGCCAGCAGCTCCCACGAGACCCAGTACTTC. Translated, it gives CASSSHETQYF.